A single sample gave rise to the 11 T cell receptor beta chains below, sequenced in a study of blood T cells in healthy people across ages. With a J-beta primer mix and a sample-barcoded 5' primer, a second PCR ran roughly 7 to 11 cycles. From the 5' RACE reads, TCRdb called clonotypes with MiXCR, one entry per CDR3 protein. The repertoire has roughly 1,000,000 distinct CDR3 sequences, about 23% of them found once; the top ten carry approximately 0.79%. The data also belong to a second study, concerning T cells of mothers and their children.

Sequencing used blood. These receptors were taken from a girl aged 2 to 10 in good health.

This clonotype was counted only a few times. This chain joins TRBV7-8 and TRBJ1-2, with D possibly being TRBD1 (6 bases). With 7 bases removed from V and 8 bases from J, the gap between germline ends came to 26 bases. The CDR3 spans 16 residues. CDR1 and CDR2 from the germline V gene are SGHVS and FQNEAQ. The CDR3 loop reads CASNPLPGASIGGYTF. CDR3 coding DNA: TGTGCCAGCAACCCGTTACCGGGGGCAAGTATTGGGGGCTACACCTTC. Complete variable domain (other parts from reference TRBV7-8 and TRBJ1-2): GAGVSQSPRYKVAKRGQDVALRCDPISGHVSLFWYQQALGQGPEFLTYFQNEAQLDKSGLPSDRFFAERPEGSVSTLKIQRTQQEDSAVYLCASNPLPGASIGGYTFGSGTRLTVV.

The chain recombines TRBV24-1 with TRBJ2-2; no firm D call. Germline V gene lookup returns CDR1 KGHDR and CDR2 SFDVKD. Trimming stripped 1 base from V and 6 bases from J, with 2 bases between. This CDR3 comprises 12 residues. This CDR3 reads CATSDFPGELFF. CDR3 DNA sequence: TGTGCCACCAGTGATTTTCCCGGGGAGCTGTTTTTT.

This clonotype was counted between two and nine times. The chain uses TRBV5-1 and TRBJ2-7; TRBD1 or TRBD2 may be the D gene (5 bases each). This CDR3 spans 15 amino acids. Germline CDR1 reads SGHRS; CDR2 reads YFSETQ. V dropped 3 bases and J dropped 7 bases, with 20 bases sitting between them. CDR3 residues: CASSSGTGTPEEQYF. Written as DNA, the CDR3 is TGCGCCAGCAGCTCAGGAACCGGGACGCCTGAGGAGCAGTACTTC.

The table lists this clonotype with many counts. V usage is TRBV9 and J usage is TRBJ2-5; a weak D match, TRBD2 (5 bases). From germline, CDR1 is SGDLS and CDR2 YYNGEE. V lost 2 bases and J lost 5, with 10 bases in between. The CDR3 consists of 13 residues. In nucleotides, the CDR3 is TGTGCCAGCAGCGTCGGGGTGGATGAGACCCAGTACTTC. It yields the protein CASSVGVDETQYF. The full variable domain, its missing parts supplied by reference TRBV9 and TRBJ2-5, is DSGVTQTPKHLITATGQRVTLRCSPRSGDLSVYWYQQSLDQGLQFLIQYYNGEERAKGNILERFSAQQFPDLHSELNLSSLELGDSALYFCASSVGVDETQYFGPGTRLLVL.

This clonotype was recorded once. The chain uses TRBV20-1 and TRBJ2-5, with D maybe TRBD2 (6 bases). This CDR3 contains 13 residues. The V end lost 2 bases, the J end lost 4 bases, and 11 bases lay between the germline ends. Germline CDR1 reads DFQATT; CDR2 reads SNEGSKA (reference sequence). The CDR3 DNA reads TGCAGTGCTAGAATATCCGGGGGAGAGACCCAGTACTTC. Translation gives CSARISGGETQYF.

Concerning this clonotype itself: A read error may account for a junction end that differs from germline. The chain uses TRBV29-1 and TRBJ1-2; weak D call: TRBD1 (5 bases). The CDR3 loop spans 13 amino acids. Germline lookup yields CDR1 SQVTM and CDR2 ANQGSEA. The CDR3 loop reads CSAGGLGFYGHTF. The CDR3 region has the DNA TGCAGCGCTGGGGGGTTAGGGTTCTATGGCCACACCTTC.

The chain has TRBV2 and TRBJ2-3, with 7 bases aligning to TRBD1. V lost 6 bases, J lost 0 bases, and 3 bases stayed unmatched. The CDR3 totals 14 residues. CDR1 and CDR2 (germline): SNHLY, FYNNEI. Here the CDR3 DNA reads TGTGCCAGCAGAAAACAGGGGAGCACAGATACGCAGTATTTT. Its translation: CASRKQGSTDTQYF.

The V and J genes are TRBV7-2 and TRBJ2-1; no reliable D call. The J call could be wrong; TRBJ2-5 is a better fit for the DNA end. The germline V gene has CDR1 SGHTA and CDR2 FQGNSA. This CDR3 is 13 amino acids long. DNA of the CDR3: TGTGCCAGCGCCTCCCCCCTTAGGGAGACCCAGTACTTC. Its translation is CASASPLRETQYF.

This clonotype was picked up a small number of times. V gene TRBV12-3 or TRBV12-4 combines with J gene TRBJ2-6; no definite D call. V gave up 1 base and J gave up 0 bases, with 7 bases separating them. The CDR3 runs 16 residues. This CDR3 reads CASSLEGNSGANVLTF. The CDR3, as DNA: TGTGCCAGCAGTTTAGAGGGCAACTCTGGGGCCAACGTCCTGACTTTC.

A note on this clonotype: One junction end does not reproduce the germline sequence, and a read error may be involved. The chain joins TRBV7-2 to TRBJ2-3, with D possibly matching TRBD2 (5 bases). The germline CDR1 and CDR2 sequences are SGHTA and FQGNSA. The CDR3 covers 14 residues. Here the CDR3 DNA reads TGTGCCAGCAGCAATTTAGCCGGGTTCGATGAGCGGTTCTTC. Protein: CASSNLAGFDERFF.

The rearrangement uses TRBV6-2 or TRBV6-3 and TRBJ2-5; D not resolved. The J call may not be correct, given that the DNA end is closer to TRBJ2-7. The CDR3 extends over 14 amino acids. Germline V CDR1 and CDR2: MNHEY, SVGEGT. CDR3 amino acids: CASKDPVRTYEQYF. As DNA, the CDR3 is TGTGCCAGCAAAGATCCGGTTCGGACCTACGAGCAGTACTTC.